This TCR beta chain was retrieved from a study of blood T cell repertoires in COVID-19. Study-level background: Acute-phase and convalescent COVID-19 samples originated in the United States, Italy and Spain. T cells, B-cell-depleted T cells, or PBMCs supplied cDNA or gDNA.

Recruitment covered about two dozen US areas and drew participants whose ages spanned roughly 18 to 100 years. The J segment lost 2 bases and the V segment lost 1 base, leaving 6 bases of the junction unmatched. Germline CDR1 reads LNHNV; CDR2 reads YYDKDF (reference sequence). There are 17 residues in the CDR3. Per the authors' pipeline: Scientists estimated how many nucleated cells there were by amplifying reference gene primers. The assay was immunoSEQ multiplex PCR, and TCRdb's table has in-frame clones only and misses some. V and J calls and clone size come straight from that table; D and trimming were deduced from the DNA. Here the sample spans around 220,000 clones, roughly 90% being singletons.

This receptor was obtained from a young woman with acute COVID-19. Sequencing was performed on PBMCs or T cells enriched from blood (not recorded which). This chain connects TRBV15 to TRBJ2-2, with 8 bases matching TRBD2. CDR3 protein: CATSRALLAENTGELFF. In DNA form, the CDR3 reads TGTGCCACCAGCAGAGCGTTACTAGCGGAAAACACCGGGGAGCTGTTTTTT.